This section outlines one TCR beta chain sequence together with its context. The antigen it recognizes is unknown. Per-base quality was not reported, and no clone a single base away is much larger than it. Deletion took 4 bases off V and 0 bases off J, with a span of 12 bases between the germline ends. The germline V gene encodes CDR1 MNHEY and CDR2 SMNVEV (reference sequence). Counted from cysteine to phenylalanine, this CDR3 has 16 amino acids. Only the CDR3 part of the read is kept: 48 bases, read in frame from the first base. The data are from a study of cytomegalovirus exposure and HLA in healthy donors (TCRdb year 2017). Regarding the study in general: According to an earlier analysis of 587 of the donors, about 179 million T cells yielded 117 million unique TCR beta sequences and more than 250 Gb of sequence data. Approximately 300 gigabases of sequencing data and around 80 million unique TCR sequences made up an early release that covered some 640 HLA-typed donors. The genetic ancestry cluster associated with self-reported Caucasian donors included about 81% of the roughly 400 genotyped donors. The study aimed to test whether cataloging public T cell receptors could reveal signatures of past pathogen exposure. The study profiled the T cell repertoires of more than 500 subjects by immunosequencing and related them to cytomegalovirus serostatus. A separate validation cohort of about 110 different subjects was used in addition to the roughly 640-subject first cohort. The study combined high-throughput TCR immunosequencing, statistical association of individual TCRs with disease status, and machine learning to predict cytomegalovirus infection status. A later analysis re-analyzed previously published TCR beta repertoires from 550 to 700 donors and added high-resolution HLA genotyping to study TCR occurrence patterns. Rather than drawing on any new phenotypic data, the later analysis identified candidate immune exposures from TCR beta sequences and the way those sequences occurred across donors. An earlier analysis of approximately 640 of the donors applied high-throughput TCR beta sequencing to assess whether each TCR beta V gene segment acted as functional or pseudogenic. Donor age, sex, ethnicity and CMV serostatus were collected together with the repertoire data. A later genetic analysis used genome-wide SNP genotypes for about 60% of the 666 donors, treating that subset as a discovery cohort. Every discovery cohort repertoire had been produced on one sequencing platform. Both class I and class II loci were covered by HLA typing, at four-digit resolution. Typing coverage varied by locus: roughly 620-640 donors for A, B, C, DRB1 and DQB1; roughly 510 for DQA1; more than 600 for DPA1; around 490 for DPB1. Because of strong linkage in the cohort, five DR-DQ haplotypes were treated as single units for association and clustering. Across 300 to 500 genotyped donors of the cohort, an average of about 200,000 unique TCR beta nucleotide sequences per donor were sequenced, and roughly 20% of those sequences were non-productive. Broader findings and caveats from the paper: In a later analysis, TCR association rates were found to vary across HLA loci, with the most associated TCRs seen for DRB1 alleles and the fewest for HLA-C alleles. About 15 rarely observed V segments, including chromosome 9 orphons, were excluded from the earlier analysis of about 610 of the donors because counts were too low. In vitro tests confirmed that a few of the cytomegalovirus-associated TCR beta chains recognize cytomegalovirus antigens. A later genetic analysis reported fewer N-insertions in productive TCRs among donors in an Asian-associated ancestry cluster than the roughly 620-donor mean. An earlier analysis of some 590 of the donors showed that most TCR beta V segments appeared in productive rearrangements either about 87% or about 30% of the time, which broadly matched IMGT annotations. Correlated functional status among segregating V segments might reflect linkage disequilibrium, but an unknown experimental factor could not be ruled out. In the study, approximately 160 TCR beta chains were listed as associated with cytomegalovirus. Presence/absence analyses assumed roughly uniform sequencing depth across donors, an assumption that may not hold. Most TCR sequences were observed very rarely across donors, whereas some public TCRs were present in many individuals. Specific HLA alleles were associated with 16,951 TCR beta sequences at a false discovery rate of 0.05 in a later analysis. In both the original and validation cohorts, the classifier was reported to diagnose cytomegalovirus status with high specificity and sensitivity. CMV serostatus was the only immune exposure information available for the cohort. According to the authors, the approach could potentially be generalized to other disease states and immunological phenotypes. In a later analysis, HLA-associated TCR beta chains were found to be more clonally expanded and to have lower generation probabilities than equally common non-associated chains. A further reported finding was that TCR beta sequences accurately predicted the HLA-A and HLA-B alleles for most subjects in the first cohort. The cohort was sequenced for TCR beta chains only, and without alpha or paired-chain data the features that could be detected were limited. Because the 87-base-pair reads could not distinguish some IMGT-functional V segments, including TRBV6-2 and TRBV6-3, those segments were excluded. In a later analysis, most CMV-associated TCR beta chains were found to appear HLA-restricted, with HLA associations seemingly driven largely by CMV exposure. Several of the top co-occurrence clusters appeared to be linked to parvovirus B19, influenza, CMV and Epstein-Barr virus, according to a later analysis. Assigning TCR associations to individual alleles was difficult when HLA alleles, especially DR and DQ, strongly co-occurred. HLA typing was unavailable for some donors at each locus, so association tests used only the typed subset. A later genetic analysis associated a missense DCLRE1C variant with V-gene and J-gene trimming of TCR beta chains, and an independent cohort replicated the association. The sequencing pipeline was judged likely to have produced a cluster of highly shared sequence variants as a technical artifact.

The receptor library was made with the immunoSEQ multiplex PCR assay. For the multiplex PCR, a mixture combining 60 forward primers for TCR Vbeta segments and 13 reverse primers for TCR Jbeta segments was used. The CDR3 region of rearranged TCR beta genes was amplified from genomic DNA by a multiplex PCR assay. On the Illumina HiSeq System, the amplified TCR beta libraries were sequenced as 87-base-pair reads. The authors processed their data as follows. Across the roughly 600 repertoires, a later analysis counted some 80 million unique TCR beta chains, roughly 11 million of which were shared by at least two donors. To remove PCR and sequencing errors, raw reads were error-corrected and collapsed into unique sequences using a nearest-neighbor algorithm that merged closely related sequences. CDR3 sequences were aligned to IMGT reference sequences to assign V, D and J gene segments. Each retained sequence needed at least a six-nucleotide match to both a V gene segment and a J gene segment. A rearrangement was called productive if the CDR3 had no stop codons and remained in frame with V and J, and every other rearrangement was called non-productive. CDR3 was defined according to IMGT convention as the region running from the second conserved V-encoded cysteine to the conserved J-encoded phenylalanine. The earlier analysis of about 590 of the donors excluded sequences that lacked an unambiguous match to a single V gene segment. In an earlier analysis of around 590 of the donors, a V segment was called functional when productive rearrangements were above 56.7%, and segregating when the standard deviation between donors exceeded 5%. A statistical classification framework was built for diagnosing cytomegalovirus status from the catalog of TCR beta chain sequences. V and J gene assignment, in a later analysis, came from comparing TCR nucleotide sequences with IMGT/GENE-DB human TR gene sequences. A later analysis assigned CDR3 sequences and most-parsimonious VDJ recombination scenarios with the TCRdist pipeline. In a later analysis, every TCR beta chain was defined by the combination of its CDR3 amino acid sequence and its V-gene family, and reads without a unique V-gene family were dropped. In a later analysis, fewer than 650 highly shared, low-generation-probability nucleotide sequences were removed to address suspected cross-contamination and a sequencing artifact. In a later analysis, a clonal expansion index was calculated for each public chain from normalized within-repertoire ranks of inferred template counts. In a later analysis, generation probabilities were computed using a VDJ recombination model fitted to out-of-frame rearrangements, and the results were checked against IGoR. Hypergeometric tests were used in a later analysis to score TCR-TCR, TCR-HLA and TCR-CMV co-occurrence, with a repertoire-size bias correction applied to the TCR pairs. To estimate false discovery rates, a later analysis permuted the HLA or CMV assignments 20 times. In a later analysis, co-occurring TCRs were grouped using DBSCAN, and TCRdist sequence similarity was added for clustering within HLA-allele-positive subsets. Repertoires with fewer than 30,000 or more than 120,000 public chains, plus five repertoires with anomalous nucleotide sharing, were excluded from co-occurrence clustering. Imported from immuneACCESS, the table was reduced by TCRdb to in-frame sequences with V and J called. These copies leave out some clones; in studies compared against another copy, an unresolved V gene accounts for under half, and the cause of the remainder is not known. Clone size and V and J calls were adopted from that table, with D and trimming inferred from the DNA. This sample lists approximately 190,000 clones; roughly 73% were detected once. Of the sample, 2.1% is held by the ten largest clones.

In total, approximately 690 healthy bone marrow donors made up the cohort. All cohort members were sampled while nominally healthy, although unrecorded immune exposures were likely present. The donor was CMV seropositive and was included in the group of 290 or so seropositive cohort members. Every donor gave a peripheral blood sample, and the peripheral blood mononuclear cells from that sample were used for TCR beta sequencing. The Qiagen DNeasy Blood Extraction Kit was used to extract genomic DNA from the blood cell samples. The source material was PBMCs. In this chain, TRBV27 is recombined with TRBJ1-4; a tentative D match to TRBD1 spans 6 bases. The clonotype comes from a woman in her 30s in good health and CMV-seropositive. The encoded CDR3 is CASSSQGIATNEKLFF. In nucleotide form, the sequence is TGTGCCAGCAGTTCCCAGGGGATTGCAACTAATGAAAAACTGTTTTTT. Here the CDR3 is joined to the reference TRBV27 and TRBJ1-4 genes, and the full variable domain is: EAQVTQNPRYLITVTGKKLTVTCSQNMNHEYMSWYRQDPGLGLRQIYYSMNVEVTDKGDVPEGYKVSRKEKRNFPLILESPSPNQTSLYFCASSSQGIATNEKLFFGSGTQLSVL.